The next 14 T cell receptor beta chains were all read from a single sample in a study of cytomegalovirus exposure and HLA in healthy donors. With 60 Vbeta and 13 Jbeta primers, the PCR was carried out. The data were produced by immunoSEQ multiplex PCR, yet TCRdb's version contains in-frame clones alone and is incomplete. The sample yields about 120,000 clones, approximately 8.6% seen once. The sequenced sample was PBMCs. The receptors were gathered from a woman in her thirties or forties in good health and CMV-seropositive.

The chain uses TRBV6-1 and TRBJ1-3; 9 bases map to TRBD1. V was clipped by 6 bases and J by 7 bases; unmatched bases: 10. Looked up from germline, CDR1 is MNHNS and CDR2 is SASEGT. The CDR3 consists of 15 residues. This CDR3 is CASSELQGAYNTIYF. Written as DNA, the CDR3 is TGTGCCAGCAGCGAGCTACAGGGGGCCTACAACACCATATATTTT.

A few counts support this clone. The rearrangement uses TRBV30 and TRBJ2-5; D not certain. The CDR3 covers 11 residues. Trimming removed 3 bases at V and 5 bases at J, with 7 bases between. Germline V gene sequence: CDR1 GTSNPN, CDR2 SVGIG (reference sequence). CDR3 sequence (DNA): TGTGCCTGGAGGCAGTTGGAGACCCAGTACTTC. It translates to CAWRQLETQYF.

This clone has a handful of counts. The rearrangement uses TRBV4-1 and TRBJ1-5; D call uncertain. CDR3 length: 14 amino acids. Germline values: CDR1 MGHRA, CDR2 YSYEKL. Trimming took off 4 bases at V and 5 bases at J, with 12 bases between the two ends. This CDR3 is CASSLSPVDQPQHF. CDR3 nucleotide sequence: TGCGCCAGCAGCCTTTCGCCAGTCGATCAGCCCCAGCATTTT.

The genes are TRBV10-3 and TRBJ1-2; 9 bases match TRBD1. The CDR3 extends over 17 amino acids. Germline CDR1 ENHRY, CDR2 SYGVKD. Trimming removed 6 bases from V and 2 bases from J; junction bases left unmatched: 13. The CDR3 nucleotides are TGTGCCATCAGAAAGTCCCGGGACAGGGAGGCAAACTATGGCTACACCTTC. Its translation: CAIRKSRDREANYGYTF.

Only a few counts were recorded for this clone. The rearrangement links TRBV10-3 to TRBJ1-2; TRBD1 matches 9 bases. Germline CDR1 is ENHRY and CDR2 is SYGVKD. The CDR3 sequence is 18 residues long. The trim removed 1 base at V and 5 bases at J, leaving 14 bases unmatched. The CDR3 DNA reads as TGTGCCATCAGTGAGTTATTGGGGACAGGGAGTTCTTGGTATGGCTACACCTTC. It translates to CAISELLGTGSSWYGYTF.

The rearrangement uses TRBV19 and TRBJ2-5; 7 bases fit TRBD2. Per germline, CDR1 LNHDA and CDR2 SQIVND (reference sequence). This CDR3 contains 16 residues. V lost 3 bases to trimming and J lost 5 bases; unmatched junction nucleotides: 12. Written as DNA, the CDR3 is TGTGCCAGTAGTATTCGAAGCGGGGAACGGTTGGAGACCCAGTACTTC. It encodes CASSIRSGERLETQYF.

This clone was counted between two and nine times. V and J are TRBV6-6 and TRBJ1-2, with TRBD1 matching 8 bases. The junction had 9 bases not matched to a gene; V was cut back by 7 bases and J by 5 bases. This CDR3 has 14 residues. Germline-derived CDR1 and CDR2 are MNHNY and SVGAGI (reference sequence). CDR3 region: CASTLQQGEYGYTF. DNA of the CDR3: TGTGCCAGCACCCTCCAACAGGGGGAATATGGCTACACCTTC.

The chain joins TRBV6-1 to TRBJ2-7; 14 bases are shared with TRBD2. V lost 10 bases, J lost 1 base, and 3 bases stayed unmatched. CDR1 MNHNS and CDR2 SASEGT come from the germline V gene. This CDR3 has 14 residues. CDR3 residues: CATGLAGDSYEQYF. In nucleotides, the CDR3 is TGTGCCACGGGACTAGCGGGGGATTCCTACGAGCAGTACTTC.

The rearrangement links TRBV9 to TRBJ2-1, with TRBD1 matching over 7 bases. Germline V CDR1 and CDR2: SGDLS, YYNGEE. After removal of 0 bases from V and 10 bases from J, the junction contained 10 bases not matched to a gene. The CDR3 length is 15 residues. Here the CDR3 reads CASSVVGTVLREQFF. CDR3 in DNA: TGTGCCAGCAGCGTAGTTGGGACAGTTTTAAGGGAGCAGTTCTTC.

This clone has a handful of counts. The J gene is TRBJ1-1, the V gene TRBV7-3; D is unresolved. Germline assignment: CDR1 SGHTA and CDR2 FQGTGA. Trimming stripped 4 bases from V and 1 base from J, with 7 bases between. The CDR3 has 13 amino acids. The CDR3 reads CASSSLRNTEAFF. The CDR3 bases are TGTGCCAGCAGCTCCCTCAGGAACACTGAAGCTTTCTTT.

The rearrangement joins TRBV6-6 to TRBJ2-1, with TRBD2 matching over 9 bases. Trimming removed 11 bases from V and 15 bases from J; junction bases left unmatched: 14. The CDR3 extends over 12 amino acids. Germline V gives CDR1 MNHNY, CDR2 SVGAGI (reference sequence). This CDR3 is CASSGSSGAAFF. CDR3 nucleotides: TGTGCCTCCTCAGGGTCTAGCGGGGCCGCGTTCTTC.

This clone was detected a few times. The gene calls are TRBV6-1 and TRBJ2-1; the D gene is possibly TRBD2 (5 bases). Trimming stripped 2 bases from V and 10 bases from J, with 12 bases between. CDR3 size: 13 residues. Per germline, CDR1 MNHNS and CDR2 SASEGT. The CDR3 here is CASSESGRWEQFF. In nucleotides, the CDR3 is TGTGCCAGCAGTGAAAGCGGCCGCTGGGAGCAGTTCTTC.

This sequence joins TRBV6-1 and TRBJ2-3; no reliable D call. CDR3 length: 15 residues. V was trimmed by 3 bases and J by 1 base, leaving 11 bases between them. The V gene's germline CDR1 is MNHNS and CDR2 SASEGT. Here the CDR3 reads CASSDSLGGTDTQYF. The DNA for the CDR3 is TGTGCCAGCAGTGACTCCCTAGGTGGCACAGATACGCAGTATTTT.

This clone was seen only a few times. The V call is TRBV27, the J call TRBJ1-5, with D perhaps matching TRBD1 (6 bases). Germline V gives CDR1 MNHEY, CDR2 SMNVEV (reference sequence). The CDR3 runs to 16 residues. Trimming removed 6 bases from V and 2 bases from J, with 17 bases in between. The CDR3 bases are TGTGCCAGCAGACCCCAGGGGAATAGACGCAATCAGCCCCAGCATTTT. Amino acids: CASRPQGNRRNQPQHF.